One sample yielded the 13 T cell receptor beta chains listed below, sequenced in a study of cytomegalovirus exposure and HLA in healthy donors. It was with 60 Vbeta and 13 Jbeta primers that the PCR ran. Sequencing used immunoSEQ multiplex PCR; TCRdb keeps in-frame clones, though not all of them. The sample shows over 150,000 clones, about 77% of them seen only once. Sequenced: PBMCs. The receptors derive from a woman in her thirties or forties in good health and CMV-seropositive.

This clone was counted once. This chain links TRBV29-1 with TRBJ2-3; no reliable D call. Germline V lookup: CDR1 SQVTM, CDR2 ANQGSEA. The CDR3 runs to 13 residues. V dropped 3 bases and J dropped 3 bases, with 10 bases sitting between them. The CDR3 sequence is CSVERQPTDTQYF. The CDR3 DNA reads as TGCAGCGTTGAGAGACAACCAACAGATACGCAGTATTTT.

The CDR3 spells CAIRDREETQYF. As DNA, the CDR3 is TGTGCCATCAGGGACAGAGAAGAGACCCAGTACTTC. This chain connects TRBV10-3 to TRBJ2-5; perhaps TRBD1 as D (6 bases). Germline CDR1 ENHRY, CDR2 SYGVKD. The CDR3 has 12 residues. The germline V and J ends were trimmed by 6 bases and 3 bases, with 8 bases remaining between them.

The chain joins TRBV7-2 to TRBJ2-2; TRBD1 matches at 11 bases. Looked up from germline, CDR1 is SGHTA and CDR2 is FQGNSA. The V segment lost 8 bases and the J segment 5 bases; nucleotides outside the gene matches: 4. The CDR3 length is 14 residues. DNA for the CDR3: TGTGCCAGCGGCCGGGACAGGGGGACCGGGGAGCTGTTTTTT. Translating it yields CASGRDRGTGELFF. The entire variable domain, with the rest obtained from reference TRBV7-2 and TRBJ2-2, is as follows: GAGVSQSPSNKVTEKGKDVELRCDPISGHTALYWYRQSLGQGLEFLIYFQGNSAPDKSGLPSDRFSAERTGGSVSTLTIQRTQQEDSAVYLCASGRDRGTGELFFGEGSRLTVL.

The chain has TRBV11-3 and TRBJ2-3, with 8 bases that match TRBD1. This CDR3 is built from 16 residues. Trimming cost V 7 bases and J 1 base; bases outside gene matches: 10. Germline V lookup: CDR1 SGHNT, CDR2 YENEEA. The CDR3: CASTKGWTGCTDTQYF. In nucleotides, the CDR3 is TGTGCCAGCACCAAAGGTTGGACAGGGTGCACAGATACGCAGTATTTT.

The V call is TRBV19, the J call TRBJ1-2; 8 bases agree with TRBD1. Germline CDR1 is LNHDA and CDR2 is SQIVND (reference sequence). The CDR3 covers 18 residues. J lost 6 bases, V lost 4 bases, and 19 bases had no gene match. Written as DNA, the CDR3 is TGTGCCAGTAGTAGACCCTCATCTTCGACAGGGGTGAGCCATGGCTACACCTTC. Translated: CASSRPSSSTGVSHGYTF.

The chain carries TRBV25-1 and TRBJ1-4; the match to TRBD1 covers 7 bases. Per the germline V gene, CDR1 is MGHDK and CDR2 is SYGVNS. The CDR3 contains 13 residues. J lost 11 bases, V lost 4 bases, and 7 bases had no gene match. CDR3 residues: CASSARQGVKLFF. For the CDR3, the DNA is TGTGCCAGCAGTGCAAGACAGGGAGTCAAACTGTTTTTT.

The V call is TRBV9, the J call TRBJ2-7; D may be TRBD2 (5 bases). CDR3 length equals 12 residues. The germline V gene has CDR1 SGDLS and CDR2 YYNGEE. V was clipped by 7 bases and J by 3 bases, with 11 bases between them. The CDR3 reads CASGGPGYEQYF. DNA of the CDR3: TGTGCCAGCGGAGGTCCGGGCTACGAGCAGTACTTC.

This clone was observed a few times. The DNA for the CDR3 is TGTGCCTGGAGTGTAAAAGGGGTTGGATCACCCCTCCACTTT. Protein sequence: CAWSVKGVGSPLHF. J is TRBJ1-6 and V is TRBV30; a weak D match, TRBD1 (5 bases). Deletions cut 0 bases from V and 10 bases from J, with 13 bases between. Germline-derived CDR1 and CDR2 are GTSNPN and SVGIG (reference sequence). This CDR3 spans 14 amino acids.

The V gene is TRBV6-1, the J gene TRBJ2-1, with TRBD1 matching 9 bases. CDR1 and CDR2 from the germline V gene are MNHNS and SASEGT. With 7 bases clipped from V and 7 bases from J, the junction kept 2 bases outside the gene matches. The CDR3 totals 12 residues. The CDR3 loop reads CASKGTGNEQFF. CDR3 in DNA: TGTGCCAGCAAAGGGACAGGGAATGAGCAGTTCTTC.

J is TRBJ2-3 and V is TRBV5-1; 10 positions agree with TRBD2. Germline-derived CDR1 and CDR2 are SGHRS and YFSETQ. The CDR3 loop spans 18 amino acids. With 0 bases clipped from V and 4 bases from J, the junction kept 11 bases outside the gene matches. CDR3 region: CASSLEIAGGRGADTQYF. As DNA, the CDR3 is TGCGCCAGCAGCTTGGAGATAGCGGGGGGCCGGGGGGCAGATACGCAGTATTTT.

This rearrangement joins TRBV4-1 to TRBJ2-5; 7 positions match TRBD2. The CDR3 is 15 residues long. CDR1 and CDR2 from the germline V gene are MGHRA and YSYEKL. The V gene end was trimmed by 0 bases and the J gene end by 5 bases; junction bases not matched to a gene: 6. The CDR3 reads CASSQDERGPETQYF. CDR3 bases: TGCGCCAGCAGCCAAGATGAGCGGGGTCCGGAGACCCAGTACTTC.

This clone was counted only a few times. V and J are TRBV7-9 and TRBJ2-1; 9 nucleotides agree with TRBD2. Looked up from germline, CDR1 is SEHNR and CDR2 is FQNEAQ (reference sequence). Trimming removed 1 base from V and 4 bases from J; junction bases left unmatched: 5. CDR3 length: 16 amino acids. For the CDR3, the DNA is TGTGCCAGCAGCTTAGTTAGCGGGGGAGTGTACAATGAGCAGTTCTTC. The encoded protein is CASSLVSGGVYNEQFF.

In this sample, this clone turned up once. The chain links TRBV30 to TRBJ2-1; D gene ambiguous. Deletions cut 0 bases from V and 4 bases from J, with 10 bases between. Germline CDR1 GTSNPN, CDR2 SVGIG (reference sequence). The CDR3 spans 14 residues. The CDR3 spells CAWSVGIGYNEQFF. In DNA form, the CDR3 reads TGTGCCTGGAGTGTGGGTATCGGGTACAATGAGCAGTTCTTC.